These 32 T cell receptor beta chains were sequenced from one sample in a study of T cells in Graves' hyperthyroidism and ophthalmopathy. Amplification of TCR beta CDR3 regions used RNA as the template. An initial round of RT-PCR targeting the TCR CDR3 relied on the HTBI primer set. TCRdb called the multiplex PCR reads again in MiXCR, with one record for every CDR3 protein. The repertoire holds some 200,000 distinct CDR3 sequences, with roughly 17% as singletons. Source material: blood. The source of these receptors is a woman between 50 and 59 years old with Graves' hyperthyroidism.

The genes are TRBV18 and TRBJ2-2; 10 bases align to TRBD2. Germline CDR1 and CDR2: KGHSH and LQKENI. The V and J ends lost 3 bases and 3 bases, in that order; junction bases with no gene match: 4. The CDR3 sequence is 16 residues long. The CDR3 region has the DNA TGTGCCAGCTCACCGAGCGGGGGGGAATACACCGGGGAGCTGTTTTTT. This codes for CASSPSGGEYTGELFF.

The chain recombines TRBV29-1 with TRBJ2-1; 9 positions agree with TRBD2. V was clipped by 7 bases and J by 0 bases; unmatched bases: 4. This CDR3 spans 14 amino acids. Germline CDR1 reads SQVTM; CDR2 reads ANQGSEA. The CDR3: CSAHSGSSYNEQFF. The CDR3 nucleotides read TGCAGCGCGCATAGCGGGAGCTCCTACAATGAGCAGTTCTTC.

This clonotype has ten or more counts. This chain uses TRBV11-1 with TRBJ2-3; D perhaps matches TRBD1 (5 bases). Germline CDR1 reads SGHAT; CDR2 reads FQDESV (reference sequence). V was shortened by 4 bases and J by 3 bases, with 11 bases between the two germline ends. This CDR3 contains 14 residues. The CDR3 nucleotides read TGTGCCAGCAGCTACCAGGGCCAGACAGATACGCAGTATTTT. It specifies CASSYQGQTDTQYF.

In this sample, this clonotype turned up many times. V gene TRBV7-2 combines with J gene TRBJ2-7, with D tentatively TRBD2 (7 bases). The CDR3 is made up of 13 amino acids. Trimming took 5 bases from V and 7 from J, leaving 15 bases between them. Per germline, CDR1 SGHTA and CDR2 FQGNSA. The CDR3 nucleotides are TGTGCCAGCAGCCCCCTCGGGGGGCTTGAGCAGTACTTC. Translating gives CASSPLGGLEQYF.

In its sample, this clonotype was seen many times. The rearrangement joins TRBV19 to TRBJ2-7, with D perhaps TRBD1 (6 bases). The V end was cut by 4 bases, the J end by 3 bases, with 10 bases between. Germline V gives CDR1 LNHDA, CDR2 SQIVND (reference sequence). The length of the CDR3 is 13 residues. The CDR3 loop is CASSSRDNYEQYF. CDR3 DNA sequence: TGTGCCAGTAGTAGCAGGGACAACTACGAGCAGTACTTC.

This clonotype was detected many times. The rearrangement uses TRBV20-1 and TRBJ2-5, with TRBD1 matching 9 bases. V lost 5 bases to trimming and J lost 7 bases; unmatched junction nucleotides: 5. CDR3 length equals 12 residues. Germline V gene data show CDR1 as DFQATT and CDR2 as SNEGSKA (reference sequence). DNA for the CDR3: TGCAGTGCTGCGAGACAGGGGGGGACCCAGTACTTC. This translates into CSAARQGGTQYF.

This clonotype was detected ten times or more. The rearrangement links TRBV7-9 to TRBJ2-3; 7 bases map to TRBD1. CDR1 and CDR2 (germline): SEHNR, FQNEAQ (reference sequence). The V gene end was trimmed by 5 bases and the J gene end by 1 base; junction bases not matched to a gene: 3. This CDR3 is 14 amino acids long. This CDR3 is CASSPGQRTDTQYF. DNA of the CDR3: TGTGCCAGCAGCCCGGGACAGCGCACAGATACGCAGTATTTT.

This clonotype showed up many times. The chain employs TRBV28 and TRBJ2-6, with D perhaps given as TRBD1 or TRBD2 (5 bases each). Germline CDR1 and CDR2: MDHEN and SYDVKM. V shed 7 bases and J shed 1 base, with 11 bases lying between them. CDR3 length: 15 residues. The CDR3 nucleotides are TGTGCCAGCACCCAGGGCGGGTCTGGGGCCAACGTCCTGACTTTC. Translation: CASTQGGSGANVLTF.

The rearrangement joins TRBV30 to TRBJ2-1; TRBD2 matches 12 bases. Germline trimming cut 5 bases from V and 5 bases from J; bases unmatched to any gene: 13. CDR1 is GTSNPN, CDR2 SVGIG, per germline (reference sequence). This CDR3 spans 17 amino acids. CDR3 sequence reads: CAWGILSSGGAHNEQFF. The CDR3 DNA follows: TGTGCCTGGGGTATCCTGTCTAGCGGGGGGGCCCACAATGAGCAGTTCTTC.

This clonotype was seen at least ten times. The chain recombines TRBV11-3 with TRBJ2-5, with D perhaps TRBD2 (6 bases). The CDR3 has 14 residues. Germline lookup yields CDR1 SGHNT and CDR2 YENEEA. Trimming took off 4 bases at V and 5 bases at J, with 14 bases between the two ends. CDR3 region: CASSSTAGWETQYF. DNA of the CDR3: TGTGCCAGCAGCTCTACAGCGGGTTGGGAGACCCAGTACTTC.

The sample holds many counts of this clonotype. V usage is TRBV6-1 and J usage is TRBJ2-5; TRBD2 is a possible D gene (5 bases). Germline V lookup: CDR1 MNHNS, CDR2 SASEGT. CDR3 length: 13 amino acids. Trimming took 2 bases from V and 8 from J, leaving 12 bases between them. This chain's CDR3 is CASSEPTLGTQYF. The CDR3 nucleotides are TGTGCCAGCAGTGAACCAACACTAGGTACCCAGTACTTC.

This clonotype came up many times. J is TRBJ1-2 and V is TRBV7-9, with D possibly TRBD1 on 6 matching bases. The CDR3 runs to 15 residues. The germline CDR1 and CDR2 sequences are SEHNR and FQNEAQ (reference sequence). The V end was cut by 3 bases, the J end by 4 bases, with 15 bases between. The CDR3 reads CASSFTDRGLYGYTF. The CDR3 DNA reads TGTGCCAGCAGCTTCACGGACAGAGGCCTCTATGGCTACACCTTC.

The chain joins TRBV7-9 to TRBJ2-7; D is unclear. This CDR3 comprises 16 residues. Germline values: CDR1 SEHNR, CDR2 FQNEAQ (reference sequence). V was clipped by 2 bases and J by 9 bases, with 23 bases between them. The CDR3 protein is CASSLSLPGPNPSQYF. The CDR3 DNA reads TGTGCCAGCAGCTTATCCCTACCAGGACCCAATCCGTCGCAGTACTTC.

This clonotype was recorded at least ten times. The chain links TRBV7-2 to TRBJ1-6; D is possibly TRBD1 (5 bases). Germline V gene data show CDR1 as SGHTA and CDR2 as FQGNSA. The CDR3 has 14 amino acids. With 5 bases removed from V and 7 bases from J, the gap between germline ends came to 12 bases. The CDR3 nucleotides are TGTGCCAGCAGCCCGGGACTGATAAATTCACCCCTCCACTTT. This encodes CASSPGLINSPLHF.

The sample holds many counts of this clonotype. This rearrangement joins TRBV20-1 to TRBJ1-2; the D is unclear. The CDR3 runs 11 residues. The ends were cut back, 6 bases at V and 1 base at J, with 6 bases in the middle. In germline, CDR1 is DFQATT, CDR2 SNEGSKA (reference sequence). The CDR3 nucleotides are TGCAGTGCGGATATTAACTATGGCTACACCTTC. Translated: CSADINYGYTF.

This clonotype was picked up a small number of times. The CDR3 DNA reads TGTGCCAGCAGCCTGACAGGGACTGGGGCCAACGTCCTGACTTTC. It yields the protein CASSLTGTGANVLTF. The chain combines TRBV11-3 with TRBJ2-6, with TRBD1 matching over 7 bases. V dropped 5 bases and J dropped 2; count of bases not matched to a gene: 3. This CDR3 spans 15 amino acids. CDR1 and CDR2 from the germline V gene are SGHNT and YENEEA. The variable domain in full, with the rest retrieved from reference TRBV11-3 and TRBJ2-6, is EAGVVQSPRYKIIEKKQPVAFWCNPISGHNTLYWYLQNLGQGPELLIRYENEEAVDDSQLPKDRFSAERLKGVDSTLKIQPAELGDSAVYLCASSLTGTGANVLTFGAGSRLTVL.

This clonotype was counted only a few times. The rearrangement uses TRBV19 and TRBJ1-2, with D possibly TRBD1 on 5 matching bases. Trimming removed 4 bases at V and 4 bases at J, with 22 bases between. Per the germline V gene, CDR1 is LNHDA and CDR2 is SQIVND (reference sequence). The CDR3 has 17 residues. DNA of the CDR3: TGTGCCAGTAGTACAAGCCATGCCGGGGGGACCTCCTATGGCTACACCTTC. Translation gives CASSTSHAGGTSYGYTF.

The gene calls are TRBV5-1 and TRBJ1-4, with TRBD1 matching over 8 bases. CDR1 SGHRS and CDR2 YFSETQ come from the germline V gene. Unmatched junction bases numbered 2, after V lost 3 bases and J lost 7 bases. The CDR3 spans 13 residues. DNA of the CDR3: TGCGCCAGCAGCTGGGGGACAGGTGAAAAACTGTTTTTT. Encoded protein: CASSWGTGEKLFF.

The table lists this clonotype with a few counts. This chain joins TRBV20-1 and TRBJ2-7, with TRBD2 as a possible D gene (5 bases). CDR3 length: 11 residues. Germline lookup yields CDR1 DFQATT and CDR2 SNEGSKA (reference sequence). Trimming pared 4 bases from V and 5 bases from J, leaving 9 bases between. CDR3 DNA: TGCAGTGCTAAAGCGAGGGACGAGCAGTACTTC. Protein sequence: CSAKARDEQYF.

This clonotype was observed many times. In DNA form, the CDR3 reads TGTGCCACCCACAGGGCTCCTAATGAAAAACTGTTTTTT. Protein sequence: CATHRAPNEKLFF. The V call is TRBV10-3, the J call TRBJ1-4, with a possible D match to TRBD1 (6 bases). The CDR3 has 13 amino acids. In germline, CDR1 is ENHRY, CDR2 SYGVKD. Trimming removed 10 bases at V and 3 bases at J, with 12 bases between.

A remark on this clonotype: Being one base from a much bigger clone, this may be a read error. The V and J genes are TRBV27 and TRBJ2-7; D is undetermined. Per the germline V gene, CDR1 is MNHEY and CDR2 is SMNVEV (reference sequence). V gave up 5 bases and J gave up 0 bases, with 14 bases separating them. There are 15 residues in the CDR3. CDR3 nucleotide sequence: TGTGCCAGCAGTGATGCCGCCGCCAACTCCTACGAGCAGTACTTC. Protein sequence: CASSDAAANSYEQYF.

In this sample, this clonotype turned up a few times. This sequence joins TRBV5-1 and TRBJ2-1; D is unclear. Per germline, CDR1 SGHRS and CDR2 YFSETQ. The germline V and J ends were trimmed by 0 bases and 0 bases, with 10 bases remaining between them. CDR3 length equals 16 residues. The CDR3 region is CASSLGGSNSYNEQFF. In nucleotides, the CDR3 is TGCGCCAGCAGCTTGGGTGGAAGTAACTCCTACAATGAGCAGTTCTTC.

As to this clonotype: A much bigger clone sits one base away, suggesting this may be a read error. The J gene is TRBJ2-1, the V gene TRBV5-1; TRBD1 aligns across 10 bases. From germline, CDR1 is SGHRS and CDR2 YFSETQ. The V segment lost 1 base and the J segment 4 bases; nucleotides outside the gene matches: 8. The CDR3 loop spans 17 amino acids. Here the CDR3 reads CASSLQDRGRSYNEQFF. The CDR3 DNA follows: TGCGCCAGCAGCTTGCAAGACAGGGGGCGCAGTTACAATGAGCAGTTCTTC. Combining the CDR3 with reference TRBV5-1 and TRBJ2-1 gives the whole variable domain KAGVTQTPRYLIKTRGQQVTLSCSPISGHRSVSWYQQTPGQGLQFLFEYFSETQRNKGNFPGRFSGRQFSNSRSEMNVSTLELGDSALYLCASSLQDRGRSYNEQFFGPGTRLTVL.

The V and J genes are TRBV7-6 and TRBJ2-2; D possibly uses TRBD1 or TRBD2 (5 bases each). This CDR3 has 16 amino acids. Germline V gives CDR1 SGHVS, CDR2 FNYEAQ. The germline V and J ends were trimmed by 5 bases and 4 bases, with 17 bases remaining between them. The CDR3 here is CASSAGTTSGTGELFF. CDR3 sequence (DNA): TGTGCCAGCAGCGCCGGGACGACCTCGGGCACCGGGGAGCTGTTTTTT. Filled out from reference TRBV7-6 and TRBJ2-2, the complete variable domain reads GAGVSQSPRYKVTKRGQDVALRCDPISGHVSLYWYRQALGQGPEFLTYFNYEAQQDKSGLPNDRFSAERPEGSISTLTIQRTEQRDSAMYRCASSAGTTSGTGELFFGEGSRLTVL.

This clonotype was counted only a few times. V usage is TRBV20-1 and J usage is TRBJ1-2, with D hard to call. There are 14 residues in the CDR3. Trimming left V 0 bases short and J 3 bases short, with 11 bases between. The V gene's germline CDR1 is DFQATT and CDR2 SNEGSKA (reference sequence). Written as DNA, the CDR3 is TGCAGTGCTAGAGATCTAGTCAGATACTATGGCTACACCTTC. Amino acids: CSARDLVRYYGYTF.

This chain joins TRBV9 and TRBJ2-1, with TRBD2 matching 11 bases. The V and J ends lost 4 bases and 6 bases, in that order; junction bases with no gene match: 6. CDR3 length equals 15 residues. Germline loops: CDR1 SGDLS, CDR2 YYNGEE. The CDR3 region has the DNA TGTGCCAGCAGCCCCGCGGGGACTAGCGGCAATGAGCAGTTCTTC. It specifies CASSPAGTSGNEQFF. Full variable domain (outside the CDR3, taken from reference TRBV9 and TRBJ2-1): DSGVTQTPKHLITATGQRVTLRCSPRSGDLSVYWYQQSLDQGLQFLIQYYNGEERAKGNILERFSAQQFPDLHSELNLSSLELGDSALYFCASSPAGTSGNEQFFGPGTRLTVL.

The table lists this clonotype with many counts. The genes are TRBV12-3 or TRBV12-4 and TRBJ2-1; the D is unclear. The CDR3 extends over 12 amino acids. Trimming took off 7 bases at V and 8 bases at J, with 12 bases between the two ends. The CDR3 sequence: CASNGALDEQFF. The CDR3 bases are TGTGCCAGCAACGGCGCCCTTGATGAGCAGTTCTTC.

This clonotype has ten or more counts. This sequence joins TRBV29-1 and TRBJ2-3; TRBD2 is a possible D gene (5 bases). The CDR3 has 14 amino acids. Germline loops: CDR1 SQVTM, CDR2 ANQGSEA. Trimming removed 7 bases from V and 0 bases from J, with 14 bases in between. CDR3: CSAAKTGSTDTQYF. The CDR3 nucleotides read TGCAGCGCCGCTAAGACGGGGAGCACAGATACGCAGTATTTT.

CDR3 residues: CASSSSTGQGNYNEQFF. The CDR3, as DNA: TGTGCCAGCAGTTCCTCCACAGGACAGGGTAACTACAATGAGCAGTTCTTC. V usage is TRBV28 and J usage is TRBJ2-1; 8 nucleotides match TRBD1. The CDR3 totals 17 residues. The junction had 11 bases not matched to a gene; V was cut back by 4 bases and J by 3 bases. Germline lookup yields CDR1 MDHEN and CDR2 SYDVKM. The full variable domain, rest sourced from reference TRBV28 and TRBJ2-1, is DVKVTQSSRYLVKRTGEKVFLECVQDMDHENMFWYRQDPGLGLRLIYFSYDVKMKEKGDIPEGYSVSREKKERFSLILESASTNQTSMYLCASSSSTGQGNYNEQFFGPGTRLTVL.

The table lists this clonotype with many counts. The chain uses TRBV20-1 and TRBJ2-6, with 9 nucleotides matching TRBD1. J was trimmed by 0 bases and V by 4 bases; bases with no gene match: 4. This CDR3 has 16 amino acids. The germline gives CDR1 DFQATT, CDR2 SNEGSKA (reference sequence). The CDR3 nucleotides are TGCAGTGCTACCGGGACAGGGAACTCTGGGGCCAACGTCCTGACTTTC. It codes for CSATGTGNSGANVLTF.

The genes are TRBV19 and TRBJ2-7; D may match TRBD1 or TRBD2 (5 bases each). The CDR3 consists of 12 residues. Trimming pared 3 bases from V and 4 bases from J, leaving 7 bases between. Germline V gives CDR1 LNHDA, CDR2 SQIVND (reference sequence). The CDR3 sequence is CASSIWGYEQYF. The CDR3 DNA reads TGTGCCAGTAGTATTTGGGGGTACGAGCAGTACTTC.

The chain couples TRBV29-1 to TRBJ2-1; 7 nucleotides match TRBD1. This CDR3 is 13 amino acids long. Germline V gene data show CDR1 as SQVTM and CDR2 as ANQGSEA. Trimming removed 4 bases from V and 7 bases from J; junction bases left unmatched: 7. The CDR3 DNA is TGCAGCGTTGGCCCTGACAGGGAAAATGAGCAGTTCTTC. It yields the protein CSVGPDRENEQFF.